This T cell receptor beta chain originates from a study of cytomegalovirus exposure and HLA in healthy donors. Study observations and caveats: HLA restriction was apparent for most CMV-associated TCR beta chains in a later analysis. A later analysis reportedly found that, within productive TCRs, an Asian-associated ancestry cluster had fewer N-insertions than the mean observed across the roughly 700 donors.

Note on this clone: The antigen is unknown.

Unmatched junction bases numbered 11, after V lost 5 bases and J lost 15 bases. Germline lookup yields CDR1 SGHVS and CDR2 FNYEAQ. This CDR3 is 14 amino acids long. With 60 Vbeta and 13 Jbeta primers, the PCR was carried out. The table came from immunoSEQ multiplex PCR; TCRdb's copy has only in-frame clones and leaves some out. This table holds about 140,000 clones, approximately 71% found once. The source material was PBMCs. The receptor comes from a man under 40 in good health and CMV-seronegative. V and J are TRBV7-6 and TRBJ2-1; 12 nucleotides match TRBD2. The DNA of the CDR3 is TGTGCCAGCAGCAGTCGTCTAGCGGGAGGGCCGGCGTTCTTC. It yields the protein CASSSRLAGGPAFF.